The 19 T cell receptor beta chains listed next were all sequenced from one sample in a study of regulatory T cells in long-lasting Graves disease. The time point here: persistent/refractory GD, antithyroid drugs over 5 years with positive TRAb. Following extraction of RNA from PBMCs, that RNA was used to make the TCR library. The authors built TCR beta libraries using iRepertoire HTBI primers and Arm-PCR of CDR3 regions. TCRdb independently ran MiXCR on the multiplex PCR reads; one entry per CDR3 protein. The table includes 390,000 or so distinct CDR3 sequences, roughly 23% detected once. The specimen was peripheral blood mononuclear cells (PBMCs), collected when the disease was refractory, from a patient treated with antithyroid drugs. The receptors were gathered from a woman in her thirties or forties with Graves disease.

The chain recombines TRBV20-1 with TRBJ2-5; D is perhaps TRBD1 (6 bases). The CDR3 length is 15 residues. V lost 0 bases and J lost 3, with 14 bases in between. Per germline, CDR1 DFQATT and CDR2 SNEGSKA (reference sequence). The CDR3 reads CSARDPGAWEETQYF. In DNA, the CDR3 is TGCAGTGCTAGAGATCCAGGGGCCTGGGAAGAGACCCAGTACTTC.

This clonotype appeared once. The chain carries TRBV29-1 and TRBJ1-2, with no clear D. The CDR3 is 15 residues long. V lost 4 bases and J 2 bases, leaving 17 bases between the germline ends. CDR1 SQVTM and CDR2 ANQGSEA come from the germline V gene. This CDR3 reads CSVGPEREVNYGYTF. CDR3 DNA: TGCAGCGTTGGGCCCGAAAGGGAGGTCAACTATGGCTACACCTTC.

V usage is TRBV29-1 and J usage is TRBJ1-3; the match to TRBD1 covers 8 bases. The CDR3 loop spans 16 amino acids. J was trimmed by 3 bases and V by 5 bases; bases with no gene match: 12. Germline V gives CDR1 SQVTM, CDR2 ANQGSEA. CDR3 in DNA: TGCAGCGTTCGTAAAGACCAGGGGGCGCGTGGAAACACCATATATTTT. This encodes CSVRKDQGARGNTIYF. Full variable domain (rest looked up from reference TRBV29-1 and TRBJ1-3): SAVISQKPSRDICQRGTSLTIQCQVDSQVTMMFWYRQQPGQSLTLIATANQGSEATYESGFVIDKFPISRPNLTFSTLTVSNMSPEDSSIYLCSVRKDQGARGNTIYFGEGSWLTVV.

This clonotype was recorded many times. This chain uses TRBV11-2 with TRBJ1-4; D is ambiguous. Germline values: CDR1 SGHAT, CDR2 FQNNGV. V gave up 5 bases and J gave up 10 bases, with 14 bases separating them. CDR3 length equals 13 residues. The CDR3 DNA reads TGTGCCAGCAGCCCCCCCGGGTTGGTAAAACTGTTTTTT. Translation gives CASSPPGLVKLFF.

The rearrangement uses TRBV10-3 and TRBJ2-2; D may be TRBD1 (6 bases). V lost 8 bases to trimming and J lost 7 bases, with 14 bases between them. Per germline, CDR1 ENHRY and CDR2 SYGVKD. The CDR3 consists of 13 residues. The CDR3, as DNA: TGTGCCATCGGGGCAGGGGAGCGCGGGGAGCTGTTTTTT. Translating gives CAIGAGERGELFF.

Many counts were recorded for this clonotype. The V and J genes are TRBV28 and TRBJ2-5; a possible D gene is TRBD1 (6 bases). Germline CDR1 MDHEN, CDR2 SYDVKM. The V and J ends lost 2 bases and 5 bases respectively, with 15 bases between them. CDR3 length equals 15 residues. The chain's CDR3 is CASSLGVRGRETQYF. The DNA for the CDR3 is TGTGCCAGCAGTTTAGGTGTCAGGGGCCGGGAGACCCAGTACTTC.

This clonotype was picked up many times. V and J are TRBV12-3 or TRBV12-4 and TRBJ2-7, with 7 bases identical to TRBD1. The CDR3 length is 14 residues. J was trimmed by 2 bases and V by 3 bases; bases with no gene match: 4. The CDR3 DNA is TGTGCCAGCAGTTTTTCAGGGGGAGCCTACGAGCAGTACTTC. It yields the protein CASSFSGGAYEQYF.

The chain links TRBV20-1 to TRBJ2-5; 11 bases are a match to TRBD2. V lost 4 bases, J lost 4 bases, and 8 bases stayed unmatched. The V gene's germline CDR1 is DFQATT and CDR2 SNEGSKA (reference sequence). This CDR3 has 15 amino acids. CDR3 DNA sequence: TGCAGTGCTATGAAAAATAGCGGGAGGGGAGAGACCCAGTACTTC. Protein product: CSAMKNSGRGETQYF.

At least ten counts were recorded for this clonotype. V and J are TRBV28 and TRBJ2-7; D gene uncertain. The CDR3 consists of 11 residues. In germline, CDR1 is MDHEN, CDR2 SYDVKM. The V end was cut by 5 bases, the J end by 1 base, with 3 bases between. For the CDR3, the DNA is TGTGCCAGCAGTACATCCTACGAGCAGTACTTC. Translation gives CASSTSYEQYF.

This clonotype was recorded at least ten times. CDR3 nucleotide sequence: TGTGCCAGCAGTGACCGGACACCCGCTGCCCCCTACGAGCAGTACTTC. It encodes CASSDRTPAAPYEQYF. This chain joins TRBV6-1 and TRBJ2-7; a possible D gene is TRBD1 (5 bases). Germline-derived CDR1 and CDR2 are MNHNS and SASEGT. Between the trimmed V and J ends, which lost 3 bases and 2 bases, there was a span of 17 bases. This CDR3 has 16 amino acids.

V and J are TRBV11-2 and TRBJ2-7; 8 bases agree with TRBD2. The CDR3 spans 15 residues. With V trimmed by 2 bases and J by 6 bases, 9 bases remained unmatched. The germline V gene encodes CDR1 SGHAT and CDR2 FQNNGV. In DNA, the CDR3 is TGTGCCAGCAGCTTAACGGGGGGGAAGAACAGCGAGCAGTACTTC. This sequence encodes CASSLTGGKNSEQYF.

This clonotype has a handful of counts. J is TRBJ1-1 and V is TRBV3-1; D is possibly TRBD1 (6 bases). The germline V gene has CDR1 LGHDT and CDR2 YNNKEL (reference sequence). V was clipped by 0 bases and J by 7 bases, with 15 bases between them. The CDR3 is made up of 15 amino acids. The CDR3 DNA is TGTGCCAGCAGCCAAGACACAGGGCTTTGGCGTGAAGCTTTCTTT. Protein sequence: CASSQDTGLWREAFF.

This rearrangement joins TRBV2 to TRBJ2-2; D gene uncertain. CDR1 and CDR2 (germline): SNHLY, FYNNEI. V lost 10 bases, J lost 5 bases, and 11 bases lay in between. CDR3 length: 12 amino acids. The CDR3 loop is CAKQRYTGELFF. In nucleotides, the CDR3 is TGTGCCAAACAGAGGTATACCGGGGAGCTGTTTTTT.

At least ten counts were recorded for this clonotype. This chain links TRBV11-2 with TRBJ1-2; D may be TRBD1 (5 bases). The CDR3 totals 15 residues. The V end was cut by 4 bases, the J end by 3 bases, with 15 bases between. In germline, CDR1 is SGHAT, CDR2 FQNNGV. CDR3 DNA sequence: TGTGCCAGCAGCTCCGAGGGGCAACAACACTATGGCTACACCTTC. This sequence encodes CASSSEGQQHYGYTF.

This clonotype was counted many times. The chain links TRBV28 to TRBJ1-1; D unclear. With 7 bases removed from V and 5 bases from J, the gap between germline ends came to 14 bases. Germline V gene data show CDR1 as MDHEN and CDR2 as SYDVKM. This CDR3 is built from 13 residues. DNA of the CDR3: TGTGCCAGCACCTCCCTCGGAGGGACTGAAGCTTTCTTT. Translation: CASTSLGGTEAFF.

This clonotype has just one count. A read error may explain this, as a much larger clone is one base away. The CDR3 reads CASRSEPPRANTEAFF. The CDR3 DNA reads as TGTGCCAGCCGCTCTGAACCCCCGCGGGCGAACACTGAAGCTTTCTTT. J is TRBJ1-1 and V is TRBV7-9; D unresolved. CDR1 SEHNR and CDR2 FQNEAQ come from the germline V gene (reference sequence). The CDR3 is 16 residues long. Trimming left V 8 bases short and J 1 base short, with 20 bases between.

The V gene is TRBV4-1, the J gene TRBJ1-1; D perhaps matches TRBD1 (5 bases). Trimming pared 0 bases from V and 2 bases from J, leaving 10 bases between. From germline, CDR1 is MGHRA and CDR2 YSYEKL. The CDR3 has 15 residues. CDR3 in amino acids: CASSQEQGGNTEAFF. The CDR3 coding sequence is TGCGCCAGCAGCCAAGAGCAGGGCGGAAACACTGAAGCTTTCTTT.

This clonotype was counted at least ten times. The chain is built from TRBV7-8 and TRBJ1-3; D is undetermined. V was pared by 3 bases and J by 3 bases, with 12 bases between. The germline V gene encodes CDR1 SGHVS and CDR2 FQNEAQ. The CDR3 consists of 15 residues. CDR3 protein: CASSFGLYHGNTIYF. As DNA, the CDR3 is TGTGCCAGCAGCTTCGGTCTGTATCATGGAAACACCATATATTTT.

Ten or more counts support this clonotype. This rearrangement joins TRBV29-1 to TRBJ2-5; weak D call: TRBD2 (7 bases). V was shortened by 7 bases and J by 5 bases, with 32 bases between the two germline ends. The length of the CDR3 is 18 residues. Germline V gives CDR1 SQVTM, CDR2 ANQGSEA. CDR3 DNA sequence: TGCAGCGCCCAGGGGTGGGAAGTCCTGGCGGGAGTAGGGGAGACCCAGTACTTC. Amino acid sequence: CSAQGWEVLAGVGETQYF.